This T cell receptor (beta chain) is from a study of blood T cell repertoires in COVID-19. Assay: immunoSEQ multiplex PCR; the TCRdb copy retains only in-frame clones and omits some. The table lists some 210,000 clones, around 90% of them singletons. The CDR3 is made up of 14 amino acids. V was trimmed by 2 bases and J by 1 base, leaving 5 bases between them. Germline assignment: CDR1 SGHDN and CDR2 FVKESK. The receptor comes from a man between 60 and 75 years old who had recovered from COVID-19. The sequenced sample was peripheral blood. This chain joins TRBV14 and TRBJ2-2; D not certain. Here the CDR3 DNA reads TGTGCCAGCAGCCAATCCCTGAACACCGGGGAGCTGTTTTTT. Amino acids: CASSQSLNTGELFF.